This TCR beta chain was captured in a study of tumor-infiltrating lymphocytes in localized non-small cell lung cancer. Background on the study: Tumor tissue and non-adjacent uninvolved lung came from each patient.

A word on this clone: Its antigen is still unknown.

The germline V gene has CDR1 SGHNT and CDR2 YYREEE (reference sequence). Trimming shortened V by 4 bases and J by 4 bases, and 12 bases separated the two germline ends. CDR3 length: 13 residues. Study-wide findings and caveats: Higher tumor T cell infiltration than in uninvolved lung was supported by TCRbeta sequencing. No T-cell fraction difference was seen between IM1 and IM2 tumors. Technical variation could not be separated from intratumor heterogeneity here.

Repertoires were generated with immunoSEQ multiplex PCR, while TCRdb's copy carries only in-frame clones and drops some. Found here are more than 9,500 clones, roughly 85% of them singletons; the top ten hold roughly 12%. Input material: uninvolved lung tissue not adjacent to the tumor. The TCR originated in a human donor with non-small cell lung cancer. This chain joins TRBV5-4 and TRBJ2-7; D may correspond to TRBD1 or TRBD2 (5 bases each). The CDR3: CASSGAGSYEQYF. The CDR3 DNA reads as TGTGCCAGCAGCGGGGCAGGGAGTTACGAGCAGTACTTC.